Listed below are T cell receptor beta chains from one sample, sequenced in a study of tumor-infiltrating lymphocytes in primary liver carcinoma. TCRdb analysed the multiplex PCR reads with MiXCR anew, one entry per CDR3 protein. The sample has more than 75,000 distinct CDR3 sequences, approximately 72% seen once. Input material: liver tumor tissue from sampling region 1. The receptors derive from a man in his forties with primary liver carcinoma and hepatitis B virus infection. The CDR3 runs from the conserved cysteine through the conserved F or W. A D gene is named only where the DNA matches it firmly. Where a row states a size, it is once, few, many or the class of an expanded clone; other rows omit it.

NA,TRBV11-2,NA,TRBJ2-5,CANSSDFHETQYF,TGTGCCAACAGCTCGGACTTCCATGAGACCCAGTACTTC
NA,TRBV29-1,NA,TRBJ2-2,CSVEISGGANTRELFF,TGCAGCGTTGAAATTAGTGGGGGAGCGAACACCAGGGAACTATTTTTT
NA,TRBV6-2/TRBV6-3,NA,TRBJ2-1,CASSFESPGFNERFF,TGTGCCAGTTCCTTTGAGTCTCCGGGGTTCAATGAGCGGTTCTTC
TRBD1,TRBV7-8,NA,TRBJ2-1,CARSWSQGAYNEQFF,TGTGCCAGAAGCTGGTCCCAGGGGGCCTACAATGAGCAATTCTTC
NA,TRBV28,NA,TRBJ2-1,CASSQGSLMVYNEQFF,TGTGCCAGCAGTCAGGGCAGTTTAATGGTCTACAATGAGCAGTTCTTC
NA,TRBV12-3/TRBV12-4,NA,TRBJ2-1,CASCKLTGVNEQFF,TGTGCCAGCTGTAAACTAACGGGAGTCAATGAGCAGTTCTTC
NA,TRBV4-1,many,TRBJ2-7,CASSHRWDLGYEQYF,TGCGCCAGCAGCCATAGGTGGGACCTTGGCTACGAGCAGTACTTC
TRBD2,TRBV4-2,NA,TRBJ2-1,CASNPTSGISYNEQFF,TGTGCGAGCAACCCGACAAGCGGGATCTCCTACAATGAGCAGTTCTTC
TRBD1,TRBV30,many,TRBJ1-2,CAWSGGGLGYTF,TGTGCCTGGAGCGGAGGGGGCTTGGGCTACACCTTC
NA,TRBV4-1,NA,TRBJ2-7,CASSQDLPAEDKYF,TGCGCCAGCAGCCAAGATCTACCAGCGGAAGATAAGTACTTC
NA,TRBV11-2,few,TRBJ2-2,CASSLGAASTGELFF,TGTGCCAGCAGCTTAGGAGCGGCGAGCACCGGGGAGCTGTTCTTT
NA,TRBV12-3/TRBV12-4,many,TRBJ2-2,CASTPGGVNTGELFF,TGTGCCAGCACCCCCGGCGGGGTGAACACCGGGGAGCTGTTTTTT
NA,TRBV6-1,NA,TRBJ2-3,CASGEAPSRSTDTQYF,TGTGCCAGCGGTGAAGCTCCCAGCAGGAGCACAGATACGCAGTATTTT
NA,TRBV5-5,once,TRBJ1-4,CASSDGTGLSEKLFF,TGTGCCAGCAGCGACGGGACCGGGCTGAGTGAAAAACTGTTTTTT
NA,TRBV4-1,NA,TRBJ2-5,CASSERELAGDFAETQYF,TGCGCCAGCAGTGAACGCGAACTAGCAGGAGATTTTGCAGAGACCCAGTACTTC
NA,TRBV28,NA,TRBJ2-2,CVSSLTQTGELFF,TGTGTCAGCAGTTTGACACAAACCGGGGAGCTGTTTTTT
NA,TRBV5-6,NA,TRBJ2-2,CASRTLAGGTWELFF,TGCGCCAGCAGGACCCTAGCTGGCGGCACCTGGGAGCTGTTTTTT
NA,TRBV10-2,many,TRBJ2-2,CAISPRTGRNTGELFF,TGCGCCATCTCGCCCCGGACGGGAAGGAATACCGGGGAGCTGTTTTTT
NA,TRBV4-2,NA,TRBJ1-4,CASNQVGPRNEKLYF,TGTGCCAGCAACCAAGTGGGACCGCGGAATGAAAAACTGTATTTT
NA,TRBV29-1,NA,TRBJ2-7,CSVESVSRSSYEQYF,TGCAGCGTTGAATCCGTGAGCAGGAGCTCCTATGAGCAGTACTTC
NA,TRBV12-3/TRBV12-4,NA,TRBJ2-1,CASSLGGLSGHFF,TGTGCCAGCAGTTTAGGAGGGTTGAGTGGGCACTTCTTC
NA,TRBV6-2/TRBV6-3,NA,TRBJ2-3,CASSTIGGDQYF,TGTGCCAGCAGCACCATCGGGGGTGACCAATATTTT
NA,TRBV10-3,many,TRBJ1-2,CAISDYREGYTF,TGTGCCATCAGTGATTACAGGGAGGGCTACACCTTC
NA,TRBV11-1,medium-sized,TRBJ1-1,CASSPGTNTEAFF,TGTGCCAGCAGCCCCGGGACGAACACTGAAGCTTTCTTT
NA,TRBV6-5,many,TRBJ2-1,CASRPLGQSNEQFF,TGTGCCAGCAGACCGCTTGGACAATCCAATGAGCAGTTCTTC
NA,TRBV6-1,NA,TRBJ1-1,CAAGRLNTEASF,TGTGCTGCCGGGCGGTTAAACACTGAAGCTTCCTTT
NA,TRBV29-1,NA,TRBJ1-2,CSVEEVRGYGSTF,TGCAGCGTTGAAGAGGTACGGGGCTATGGCAGCACCTTC
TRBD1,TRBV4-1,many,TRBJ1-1,CASSQDPGGGQDTEAFF,TGCGCCAGCAGCCAAGATCCAGGGGGGGGCCAGGACACTGAAGCTTTCTTT
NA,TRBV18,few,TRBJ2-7,CASSPPNLREQYF,TGTGCCAGCTCACCACCCAACCTAAGGGAGCAGTACTTC
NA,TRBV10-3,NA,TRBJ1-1,CVISVVGRVGAFF,TGTGTCATCAGTGTTGTGGGGAGGGTGGGAGCTTTCTTT
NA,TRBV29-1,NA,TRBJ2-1,CSVEDTTKNEQFF,TGCAGCGTTGAAGATACTACTAAGAATGAGCAGTTCTTC
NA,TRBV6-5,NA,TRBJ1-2,CASTSTGGYGCTF,NA
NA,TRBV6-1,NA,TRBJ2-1,CASSSTRGYNEQFF,TGTGCCAGCAGTTCCACTAGAGGATACAATGAGCAGTTCTTC
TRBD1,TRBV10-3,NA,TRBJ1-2,CAIRTGKRDYGYTF,TGTGCCATCAGGACAGGGAAGAGGGACTATGGCTACACCTTC
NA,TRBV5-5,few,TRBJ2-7,CASSLSSVDYEQYF,TGTGCCAGCAGCTTAAGTAGCGTGGACTACGAGCAGTACTTC
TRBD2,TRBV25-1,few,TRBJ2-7,CTSSDHPVAGGSYEQYF,TGTACCAGCAGCGACCATCCCGTGGCGGGAGGTTCCTACGAGCAGTACTTC
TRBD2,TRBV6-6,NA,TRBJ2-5,CASGYGTSFGDTQYF,TGTGCCAGCGGTTACGGGACTAGCTTTGGGGACACCCAGTACTTC
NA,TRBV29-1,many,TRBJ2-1,CSVERGNEQFF,TGCAGCGTTGAAAGGGGGAATGAGCAGTTCTTC
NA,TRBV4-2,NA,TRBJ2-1,CASGQEARGDYNEQFF,TGTGCCAGCGGCCAAGAGGCCCGAGGCGACTACAATGAGCAGTTCTTC
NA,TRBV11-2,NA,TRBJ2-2,CVSNFEEHDRTGELFF,TGTGTCAGCAACTTTGAAGAACATGATAGGACCGGGGAGCTGTTTTTT
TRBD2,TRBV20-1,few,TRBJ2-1,CSAQTSGSDSTYNEQFF,TGCAGTGCTCAGACTAGCGGGAGCGACTCAACCTACAATGAGCAGTTCTTC
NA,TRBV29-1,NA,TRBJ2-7,CSVRTDYEQYF,TGTAGCGTTAGGACGGACTACGAGCAGTACTTC
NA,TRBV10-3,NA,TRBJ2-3,CVIRGGGASTDTQYF,TGTGTCATCAGGGGGGGAGGGGCCAGTACAGATACGCAGTATTTT
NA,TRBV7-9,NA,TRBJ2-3,CACEGSTDTRYF,TGTGCCTGTGAGGGGAGCACAGATACGCGGTATTTT
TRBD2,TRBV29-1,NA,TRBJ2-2,CSVPIGLARGELFF,TGCAGCGTTCCCATCGGACTAGCCCGGGGCGAGCTGTTTTTT
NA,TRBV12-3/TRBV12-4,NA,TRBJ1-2,CASSSENYGYIF,TGTGCCAGCAGTTCGGAAAACTATGGCTACATCTTC
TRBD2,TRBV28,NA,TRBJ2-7,CASSPRQGYLAGGTGGRYF,TGTGCCAGCAGTCCCAGACAGGGCTATCTAGCGGGAGGAACGGGCGGGCGGTACTTC
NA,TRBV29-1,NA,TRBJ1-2,CSGEQVARGGYTF,TGCAGCGGCGAACAGGTGGCTCGGGGTGGCTACACCTTC